These 30 T cell receptor beta chains came from one sample sequenced in a study of cytomegalovirus exposure and HLA in healthy donors. The PCR employed 60 Vbeta primers together with 13 Jbeta primers. The table came from immunoSEQ multiplex PCR; TCRdb's copy has only in-frame clones and leaves some out. The data contain roughly 150,000 clones, 77% of them singletons. The specimen was PBMCs. The receptor set was obtained from a man aged 50-59 years in good health and CMV-seropositive.

V is TRBV19 and J is TRBJ1-5; D is uncertain. This CDR3 region has 14 residues. With 0 bases removed from V and 3 bases from J, the gap between germline ends came to 6 bases. The germline CDR1 and CDR2 sequences are LNHDA and SQIVND (reference sequence). This chain's CDR3 is CASSIDRDNQPQHF. CDR3 in DNA: TGTGCCAGTAGTATAGACCGGGACAATCAGCCCCAGCATTTT.

This rearrangement joins TRBV13 to TRBJ2-1, with TRBD2 as a possible D gene (5 bases). Germline CDR1 reads PRHDT; CDR2 reads FYEKMQ (reference sequence). V was shortened by 5 bases and J by 6 bases, with 11 bases between the two germline ends. The CDR3 has 13 residues. For the CDR3, the DNA is TGTGCCAGCAGCCCACCGGGAATCAATGAGCAGTTCTTC. It is translated as CASSPPGINEQFF. Full variable domain (remainder filled in from reference TRBV13 and TRBJ2-1): AAGVIQSPRHLIKEKRETATLKCYPIPRHDTVYWYQQGPGQDPQFLISFYEKMQSDKGSIPDRFSAQQFSDYHSELNMSSLELGDSALYFCASSPPGINEQFFGPGTRLTVL.

This clone was counted once. The chain combines TRBV4-1 with TRBJ2-3; 8 nucleotides align to TRBD2. V gave up 1 base and J gave up 3 bases; unmatched junction bases: 6. The CDR3 is made up of 16 amino acids. CDR1 and CDR2 (germline): MGHRA, YSYEKL. This CDR3 is CASSQASLAGTDTQYF. The CDR3 DNA follows: TGCGCCAGCAGCCAAGCCTCGCTAGCGGGTACAGATACGCAGTATTTT.

This chain connects TRBV19 to TRBJ1-1; maybe TRBD1 (6 bases). V was cut by 1 base and J by 10 bases, with 16 bases left in between. The CDR3 extends over 14 amino acids. CDR1 and CDR2 from the germline V gene are LNHDA and SQIVND (reference sequence). CDR3 region: CASSIGLGASVAFF. CDR3 bases: TGTGCCAGTAGTATAGGGTTGGGGGCGAGTGTAGCTTTCTTT.

This rearrangement joins TRBV6-5 to TRBJ1-6; D may be TRBD1 (6 bases). Germline V gene lookup returns CDR1 MNHEY and CDR2 SVGAGI. Trimming cost V 3 bases and J 6 bases, with 12 bases left between them. This CDR3 has 15 residues. CDR3 loop: CASSYYRAGNSPLHF. The CDR3, as DNA: TGTGCCAGCAGTTATTACAGGGCGGGTAATTCACCCCTCCACTTT.

This clone was recorded once. This chain connects TRBV4-3 to TRBJ1-2; 7 positions agree with TRBD1. The CDR3 loop spans 15 amino acids. The J segment lost 6 bases and the V segment lost 4 bases, leaving 11 bases of the junction unmatched. Per the germline V gene, CDR1 is LGHNA and CDR2 is YSLEER. CDR3: CASSLTTGFVDGYTF. Written as DNA, the CDR3 is TGCGCCAGCAGCCTTACGACAGGGTTCGTTGATGGCTACACCTTC.

This rearrangement joins TRBV6-6 to TRBJ2-5, with 8 bases that match TRBD1. Trimming at V came to 7 bases and at J to 3 bases, leaving 10 bases not matched to a gene. The CDR3 has 15 amino acids. CDR1 is MNHNY, CDR2 SVGAGI, per germline (reference sequence). The CDR3 DNA reads as TGTGCCAGCAACAAAATCAGGGGGCGGGAAGAGACCCAGTACTTC. It codes for CASNKIRGREETQYF.

The V gene is TRBV7-2, the J gene TRBJ2-1; 10 nucleotides match TRBD1. CDR1 is SGHTA and CDR2 is FQGNSA in the germline V gene. This CDR3 spans 15 amino acids. J gave up 3 bases and V 4 bases, and 3 bases lay outside the gene matches. The DNA for the CDR3 is TGTGCCAGCAGCTGGGGGACAGGGGTCTACAATGAGCAGTTCTTC. Translating it yields CASSWGTGVYNEQFF.

Notes on this clone: An end of the junction differs from the germline gene, which may be a read error. V usage is TRBV28 and J usage is TRBJ2-7; TRBD1 agrees at 11 bases. The CDR3 consists of 13 residues. Germline V CDR1 and CDR2: MDHEN, SYDVKM. CDR3 sequence reads: CASRDYRDRGWDF. In nucleotides, the CDR3 is TGTGCCAGCAGAGATTACCGGGACAGGGGGTGGGACTTC.

The rearrangement links TRBV27 to TRBJ1-2; 7 positions match TRBD1. V trimming: 5 bases; J trimming: 8 bases; junction bases outside the gene matches: 8. The CDR3 length is 13 residues. Germline CDR1 and CDR2: MNHEY and SMNVEV (reference sequence). The CDR3 sequence: CASSPTGMKGYTF. The DNA of the CDR3 is TGTGCCAGCAGTCCGACAGGGATGAAGGGCTACACCTTC.

The chain links TRBV6-1 to TRBJ2-1; 11 nucleotides agree with TRBD1. The CDR3 runs to 15 residues. J was trimmed by 8 bases and V by 6 bases; bases with no gene match: 9. Germline V gene lookup returns CDR1 MNHNS and CDR2 SASEGT. CDR3 DNA: TGTGCCAGCAGACCGGGACAGGGGGTTTCGGATGAGCAGTTCTTC. Its protein is CASRPGQGVSDEQFF.

The rearrangement links TRBV10-3 to TRBJ2-2; D is unresolved. Looked up from germline, CDR1 is ENHRY and CDR2 is SYGVKD. The CDR3 sequence is 13 residues long. V gave up 3 bases and J gave up 2 bases, with 4 bases separating them. The CDR3 nucleotides read TGTGCCATCAGTGATTATAACACCGGGGAGCTGTTTTTT. Its translation: CAISDYNTGELFF.

The rearrangement joins TRBV9 to TRBJ1-4; no definite D call. Germline V gene data show CDR1 as SGDLS and CDR2 as YYNGEE. The CDR3 loop spans 15 amino acids. Trimming pared 0 bases from V and 8 bases from J, leaving 14 bases between. In DNA, the CDR3 is TGTGCCAGCAGCGTAGCTTACAGCTCAGGAGAAAAACTGTTTTTT. Translation: CASSVAYSSGEKLFF.

The chain combines TRBV7-2 with TRBJ2-2, with 9 bases matching TRBD2. Germline V gene data show CDR1 as SGHTA and CDR2 as FQGNSA. CDR3 length equals 16 residues. The trim removed 5 bases at V and 0 bases at J, leaving 4 bases unmatched. CDR3 sequence reads: CASSKGGGANTGELFF. CDR3 DNA sequence: TGTGCCAGCAGCAAGGGCGGGGGGGCGAACACCGGGGAGCTGTTTTTT.

This chain joins TRBV7-2 and TRBJ2-7; 10 bases are a match to TRBD2. J was trimmed by 5 bases and V by 3 bases; bases with no gene match: 7. CDR1 is SGHTA and CDR2 is FQGNSA in the germline V gene. The CDR3 extends over 15 amino acids. As DNA, the CDR3 is TGTGCCAGCAGCTTTCAAGCGGGGGGGCCCCACGAGCAGTACTTC. It translates to CASSFQAGGPHEQYF.

This chain uses TRBV23-1 with TRBJ1-2; D possibly corresponds to TRBD1 (5 bases). TRBV23-1 is reported as an ORF; its role is uncertain. V shed 4 bases and J shed 8 bases, with 11 bases lying between them. The CDR3 consists of 12 residues. The CDR3 bases are TGCGCCAGCAGTCCGCAGGGTTACGGCTACACCTTC. Amino acids: CASSPQGYGYTF.

The rearrangement uses TRBV5-1 and TRBJ2-7, with a tentative D call TRBD2 (6 bases). The CDR3 has 13 residues. V was pared by 1 base and J by 6 bases, with 11 bases between. Germline V gene data show CDR1 as SGHRS and CDR2 as YFSETQ. The CDR3 is CASSLPGGGEQYF. The CDR3, as DNA: TGCGCCAGCAGCTTGCCCGGGGGAGGCGAGCAGTACTTC.

The chain is built from TRBV4-3 and TRBJ1-2; TRBD1 matches at 7 bases. The CDR3 extends over 14 amino acids. Looked up from germline, CDR1 is LGHNA and CDR2 is YSLEER. With V trimmed by 0 bases and J by 4 bases, 2 bases remained unmatched. The CDR3, as DNA: TGCGCCAGCAGCCAAGAACAGGGGCTCTATGGCTACACCTTC. Translated, it gives CASSQEQGLYGYTF.

The chain couples TRBV6-5 to TRBJ2-5, with TRBD1 matching 8 bases. The J call is uncertain, as TRBJ2-7 better fits the DNA end. The CDR3 spans 15 residues. The V gene's germline CDR1 is MNHEY and CDR2 SVGAGI. CDR3 loop: CASSYRQGAHYEQYF. The CDR3 DNA reads TGTGCCAGCAGTTACCGGCAGGGGGCACACTACGAGCAGTACTTC.

The CDR3 DNA reads as TGTGCCATCAGCGGGGACAGCTACAATGAGCAGTTCTTC. Amino acids: CAISGDSYNEQFF. The chain couples TRBV10-3 to TRBJ2-1; TRBD1 agrees at 7 bases. Germline V gene lookup returns CDR1 ENHRY and CDR2 SYGVKD. This CDR3 has 13 amino acids. V lost 6 bases, J lost 3 bases, and 2 bases stayed unmatched.

This clone was seen once. The V and J genes are TRBV6-5 and TRBJ2-1; D unresolved. CDR3 size: 14 residues. In germline, CDR1 is MNHEY, CDR2 SVGAGI. V was trimmed by 2 bases and J by 8 bases, leaving 13 bases between them. The CDR3 protein is CASSYRSVSDEQFF. The CDR3 DNA sequence: TGTGCCAGCAGTTACCGTTCTGTTTCAGATGAGCAGTTCTTC.

This clone was seen once. This chain links TRBV9 with TRBJ1-6, with D unresolved. Trimming cost V 0 bases and J 6 bases, with 16 bases left between them. The CDR3 runs to 17 residues. CDR1 and CDR2 (germline): SGDLS, YYNGEE. The chain's CDR3 is CASSVEPHGGSNSPLHF. CDR3 DNA sequence: TGTGCCAGCAGCGTAGAACCACATGGTGGTTCTAATTCACCCCTCCACTTT.

V and J are TRBV4-2 and TRBJ2-3; possible D gene TRBD2, 6 bases. The CDR3 extends over 15 amino acids. Germline CDR1 is LGHNA and CDR2 is YNFKEQ. V was trimmed by 5 bases and J by 0 bases, leaving 12 bases between them. CDR3 nucleotides: TGTGCCAGCAGCACTACCGGGAGTAGCACAGATACGCAGTATTTT. It yields the protein CASSTTGSSTDTQYF.

This clone appeared a single time. The chain carries TRBV7-6 and TRBJ1-5; D gene ambiguous. The germline CDR1 and CDR2 sequences are SGHVS and FNYEAQ. There are 17 residues in the CDR3. V was pared by 5 bases and J by 0 bases, with 17 bases between. The CDR3, as DNA: TGTGCCAGCAGCCCTGTCGTGGAGGGCCGTAGCAATCAGCCCCAGCATTTT. It yields the protein CASSPVVEGRSNQPQHF.

The rearrangement links TRBV7-6 to TRBJ2-3, with 9 bases aligning to TRBD1. V dropped 3 bases and J dropped 1; count of bases not matched to a gene: 14. The germline CDR1 and CDR2 sequences are SGHVS and FNYEAQ. The CDR3 sequence is 19 residues long. The CDR3 sequence is CASSLGTGFITRGTDTQYF. CDR3 in DNA: TGTGCCAGCAGCTTGGGGACAGGGTTTATTACCCGGGGCACAGATACGCAGTATTTT.

V is TRBV7-2 and J is TRBJ1-4; D is perhaps TRBD1 (5 bases). Germline V gene data show CDR1 as SGHTA and CDR2 as FQGNSA. The CDR3 covers 14 residues. Trimming shortened V by 4 bases and J by 7 bases, and 13 bases separated the two germline ends. DNA of the CDR3: TGTGCCAGCAGCTACTCAGGGTTTGGTGAAAAACTGTTTTTT. Its translation: CASSYSGFGEKLFF.

This clone appeared a few times. The rearrangement joins TRBV28 to TRBJ2-5; 9 nucleotides match TRBD1. The DNA matches TRBJ2-7 better at its end, which makes the J call doubtful. The CDR3 contains 15 residues. The germline V gene has CDR1 MDHEN and CDR2 SYDVKM. CDR3 bases: TGTGCCAGCAGCCGCCCCGGGACAGGGACCTACGAGCAGTACTTC. Its translation is CASSRPGTGTYEQYF.

CDR3 in amino acids: CASSLSGGATGELFF. CDR3 nucleotides: TGTGCCAGCAGCTTAAGCGGGGGGGCGACCGGGGAGCTGTTTTTT. V is TRBV7-9 and J is TRBJ2-2; 10 bases match TRBD2. The CDR3 consists of 15 residues. CDR1 is SEHNR and CDR2 is FQNEAQ in the germline V gene (reference sequence). With V trimmed by 2 bases and J by 5 bases, 2 bases remained unmatched.

The chain links TRBV7-9 to TRBJ1-4; no definite D call. The CDR3 is 19 amino acids. Trimming stripped 1 base from V and 0 bases from J, with 18 bases between. Germline values: CDR1 SEHNR, CDR2 FQNEAQ (reference sequence). Here the CDR3 reads CASSLGGGSFLATNEKLFF. For the CDR3, the DNA is TGTGCCAGCAGCTTAGGGGGAGGAAGCTTCTTGGCAACTAATGAAAAACTGTTTTTT.

This sequence joins TRBV6-5 and TRBJ1-1, with D hard to call. The CDR3 loop spans 15 amino acids. Germline values: CDR1 MNHEY, CDR2 SVGAGI. Trimming pared 7 bases from V and 0 bases from J, leaving 15 bases between. CDR3 amino acids: CASIDTSIMNTEAFF. Here the CDR3 DNA reads TGTGCCAGCATAGACACCTCGATCATGAACACTGAAGCTTTCTTT.